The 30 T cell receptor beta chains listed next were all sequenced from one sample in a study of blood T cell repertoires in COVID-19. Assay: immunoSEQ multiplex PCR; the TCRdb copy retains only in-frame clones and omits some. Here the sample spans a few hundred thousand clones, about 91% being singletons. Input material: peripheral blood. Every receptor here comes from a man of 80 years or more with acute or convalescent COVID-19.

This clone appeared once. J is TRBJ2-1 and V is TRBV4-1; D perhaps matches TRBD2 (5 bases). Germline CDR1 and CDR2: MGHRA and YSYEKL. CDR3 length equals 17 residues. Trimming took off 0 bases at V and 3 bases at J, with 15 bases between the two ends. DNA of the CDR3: TGCGCCAGCAGCCAAGAAGGGATCGGGCGGGTCTACAATGAGCAGTTCTTC. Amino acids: CASSQEGIGRVYNEQFF.

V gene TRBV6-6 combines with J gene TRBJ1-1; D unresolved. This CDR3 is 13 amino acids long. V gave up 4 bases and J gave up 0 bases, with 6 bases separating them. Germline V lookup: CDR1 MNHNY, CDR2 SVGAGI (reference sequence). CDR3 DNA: TGTGCCAGCAGTTCGTACATGAACACTGAAGCTTTCTTT. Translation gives CASSSYMNTEAFF.

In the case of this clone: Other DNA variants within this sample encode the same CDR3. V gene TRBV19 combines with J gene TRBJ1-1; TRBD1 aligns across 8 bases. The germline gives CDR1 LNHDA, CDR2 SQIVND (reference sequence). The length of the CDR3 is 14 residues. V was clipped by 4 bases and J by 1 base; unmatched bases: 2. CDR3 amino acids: CASSTGQGNTEAFF. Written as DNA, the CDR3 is TGTGCCAGTAGTACTGGACAGGGGAACACTGAAGCTTTCTTT.

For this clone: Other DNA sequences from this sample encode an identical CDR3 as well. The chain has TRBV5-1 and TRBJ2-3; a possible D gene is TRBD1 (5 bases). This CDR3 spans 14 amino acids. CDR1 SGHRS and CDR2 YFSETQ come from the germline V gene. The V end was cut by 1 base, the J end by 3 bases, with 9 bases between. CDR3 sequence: CASSLTQGTDTQYF. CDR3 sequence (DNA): TGCGCCAGCAGCTTGACCCAGGGAACAGATACGCAGTATTTT.

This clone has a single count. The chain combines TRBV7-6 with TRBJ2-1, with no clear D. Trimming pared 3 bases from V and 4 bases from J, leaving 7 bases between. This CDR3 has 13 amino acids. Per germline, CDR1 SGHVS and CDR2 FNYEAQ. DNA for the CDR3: TGTGCCAGCAGCTTCGAACAGTACAATGAGCAGTTCTTC. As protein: CASSFEQYNEQFF.

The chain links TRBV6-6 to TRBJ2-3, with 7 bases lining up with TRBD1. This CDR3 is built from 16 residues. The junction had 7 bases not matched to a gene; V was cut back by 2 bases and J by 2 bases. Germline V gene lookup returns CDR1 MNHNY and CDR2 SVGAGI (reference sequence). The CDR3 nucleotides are TGTGCCAGCAGTTACGGGCTTGGGACAGACACAGATACGCAGTATTTT. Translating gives CASSYGLGTDTDTQYF.

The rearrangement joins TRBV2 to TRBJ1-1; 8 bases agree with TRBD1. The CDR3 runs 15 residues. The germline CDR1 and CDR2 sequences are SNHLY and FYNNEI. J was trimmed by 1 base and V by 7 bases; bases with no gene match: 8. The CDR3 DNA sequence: TGTGCCAGCACAGCAGGGGGCTTCCAGAACACTGAAGCTTTCTTT. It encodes CASTAGGFQNTEAFF.

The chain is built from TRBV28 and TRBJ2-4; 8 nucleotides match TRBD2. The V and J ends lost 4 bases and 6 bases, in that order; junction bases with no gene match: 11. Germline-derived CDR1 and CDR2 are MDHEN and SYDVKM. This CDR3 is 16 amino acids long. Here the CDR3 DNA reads TGTGCCAGCAGTTCGCCGCTAGCGGGCCGGCGAAACATTCAGTACTTC. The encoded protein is CASSSPLAGRRNIQYF.

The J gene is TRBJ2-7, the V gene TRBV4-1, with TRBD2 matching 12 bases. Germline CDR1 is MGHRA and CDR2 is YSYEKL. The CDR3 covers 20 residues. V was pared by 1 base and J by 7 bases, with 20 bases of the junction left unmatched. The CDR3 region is CASSQVPFPGTSGPRREQYF. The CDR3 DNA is TGCGCCAGCAGCCAAGTTCCCTTCCCCGGGACTAGCGGGCCCCGTCGGGAGCAGTACTTC.

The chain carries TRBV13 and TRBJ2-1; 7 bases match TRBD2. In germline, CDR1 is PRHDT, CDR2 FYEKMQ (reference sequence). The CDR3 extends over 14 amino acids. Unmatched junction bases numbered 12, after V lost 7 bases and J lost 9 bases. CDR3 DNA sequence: TGTGCCAGCACTGCGGGACTACTAGTTTTTGAGCAGTTCTTC. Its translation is CASTAGLLVFEQFF.

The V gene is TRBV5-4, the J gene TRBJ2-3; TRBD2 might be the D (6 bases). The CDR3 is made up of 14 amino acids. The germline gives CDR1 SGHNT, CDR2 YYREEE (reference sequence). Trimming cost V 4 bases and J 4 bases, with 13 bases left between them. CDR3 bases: TGTGCCAGCAGCACGGGAGTTCGCCCAGATACGCAGTATTTT. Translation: CASSTGVRPDTQYF. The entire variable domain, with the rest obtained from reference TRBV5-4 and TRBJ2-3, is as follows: ETGVTQSPTHLIKTRGQQVTLRCSSQSGHNTVSWYQQALGQGPQFIFQYYREEENGRGNFPPRFSGLQFPNYSSELNVNALELDDSALYLCASSTGVRPDTQYFGPGTRLTVL.

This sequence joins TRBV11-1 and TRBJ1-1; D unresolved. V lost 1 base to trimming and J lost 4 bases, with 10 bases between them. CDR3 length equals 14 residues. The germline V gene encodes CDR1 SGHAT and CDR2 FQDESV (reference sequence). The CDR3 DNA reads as TGTGCCAGCAGCTTAGAATTGGACTCCACTGAAGCTTTCTTT. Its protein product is CASSLELDSTEAFF.

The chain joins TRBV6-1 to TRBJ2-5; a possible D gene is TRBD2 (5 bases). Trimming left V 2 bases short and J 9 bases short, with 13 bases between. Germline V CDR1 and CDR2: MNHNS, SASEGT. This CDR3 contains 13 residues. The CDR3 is CASSERASEAQYF. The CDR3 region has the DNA TGTGCCAGCAGTGAAAGGGCCTCGGAGGCCCAGTACTTC.

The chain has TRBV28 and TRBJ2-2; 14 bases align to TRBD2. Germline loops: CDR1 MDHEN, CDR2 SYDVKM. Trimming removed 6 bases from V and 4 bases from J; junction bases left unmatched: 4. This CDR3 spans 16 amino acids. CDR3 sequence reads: CASRSGLAGVTGELFF. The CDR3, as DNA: TGTGCCAGCAGATCGGGACTAGCGGGAGTCACCGGGGAGCTGTTTTTT.

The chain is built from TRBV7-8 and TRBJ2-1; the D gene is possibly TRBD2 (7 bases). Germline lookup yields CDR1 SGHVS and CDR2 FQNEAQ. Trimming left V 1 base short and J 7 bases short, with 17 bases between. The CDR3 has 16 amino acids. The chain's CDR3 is CASSLGSRAGANEQFF. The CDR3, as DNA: TGTGCCAGCAGCTTAGGATCAAGGGCGGGGGCTAATGAGCAGTTCTTC.

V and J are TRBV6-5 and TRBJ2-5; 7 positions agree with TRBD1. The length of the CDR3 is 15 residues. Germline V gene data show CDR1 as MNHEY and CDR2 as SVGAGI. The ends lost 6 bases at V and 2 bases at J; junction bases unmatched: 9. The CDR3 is CASRRPTGNQETQYF. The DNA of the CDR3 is TGTGCCAGCAGACGACCGACAGGGAATCAAGAGACCCAGTACTTC.

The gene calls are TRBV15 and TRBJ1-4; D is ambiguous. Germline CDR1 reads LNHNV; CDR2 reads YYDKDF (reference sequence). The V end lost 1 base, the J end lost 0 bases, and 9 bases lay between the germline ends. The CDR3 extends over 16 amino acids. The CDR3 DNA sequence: TGTGCCACCAGCAGAGGAGGGAGAGCAACTAATGAAAAACTGTTTTTT. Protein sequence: CATSRGGRATNEKLFF.

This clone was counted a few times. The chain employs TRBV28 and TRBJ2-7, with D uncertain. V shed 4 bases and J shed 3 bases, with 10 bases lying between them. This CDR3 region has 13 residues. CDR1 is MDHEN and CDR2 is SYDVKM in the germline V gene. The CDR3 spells CASSSPKHYEQYF. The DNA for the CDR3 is TGTGCCAGCAGTTCTCCGAAACACTACGAGCAGTACTTC.

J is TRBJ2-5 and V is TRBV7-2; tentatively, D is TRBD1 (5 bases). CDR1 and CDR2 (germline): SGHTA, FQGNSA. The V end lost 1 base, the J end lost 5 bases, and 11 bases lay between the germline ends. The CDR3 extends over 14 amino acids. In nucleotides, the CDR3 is TGTGCCAGCAGCTTAGGAGGCAGGGTGGAGACCCAGTACTTC. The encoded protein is CASSLGGRVETQYF.

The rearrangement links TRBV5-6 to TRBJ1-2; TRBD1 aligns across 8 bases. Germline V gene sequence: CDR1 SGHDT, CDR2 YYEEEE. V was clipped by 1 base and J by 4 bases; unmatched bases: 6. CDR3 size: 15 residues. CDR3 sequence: CASSLQDRDFYGYTF. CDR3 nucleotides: TGTGCCAGCAGCTTGCAGGACAGGGATTTCTATGGCTACACCTTC. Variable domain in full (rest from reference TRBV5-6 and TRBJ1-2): DAGVTQSPTHLIKTRGQQVTLRCSPKSGHDTVSWYQQALGQGPQFIFQYYEEEERQRGNFPDRFSGHQFPNYSSELNVNALLLGDSALYLCASSLQDRDFYGYTFGSGTRLTVV.

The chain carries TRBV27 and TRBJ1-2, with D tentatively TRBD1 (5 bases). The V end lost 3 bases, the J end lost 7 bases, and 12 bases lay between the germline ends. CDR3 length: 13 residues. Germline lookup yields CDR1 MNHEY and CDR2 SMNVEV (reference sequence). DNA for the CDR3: TGTGCCAGCAGTTTTAGGGGAGGCAGTGGCTACACCTTC. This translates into CASSFRGGSGYTF.

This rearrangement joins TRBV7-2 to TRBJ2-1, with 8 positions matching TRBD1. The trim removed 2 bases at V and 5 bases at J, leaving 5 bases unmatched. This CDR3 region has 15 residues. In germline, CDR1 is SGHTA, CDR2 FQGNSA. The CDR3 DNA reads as TGTGCCAGCAGCTTAAGACAGGGGCGCAACAATGAGCAGTTCTTC. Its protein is CASSLRQGRNNEQFF.

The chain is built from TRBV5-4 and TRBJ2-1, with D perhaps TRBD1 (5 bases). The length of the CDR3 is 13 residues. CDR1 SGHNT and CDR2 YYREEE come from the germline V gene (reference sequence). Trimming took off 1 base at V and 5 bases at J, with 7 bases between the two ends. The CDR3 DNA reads TGTGCCAGCAGCTTGAGGGGTAACAATGAGCAGTTCTTC. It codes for CASSLRGNNEQFF.

The DNA for the CDR3 is TGTGCCACCAGCAGAGATCGGGGTTACGGGGTAAACTCTTACAATGAGCAGTTCTTC. It translates to CATSRDRGYGVNSYNEQFF. V usage is TRBV15 and J usage is TRBJ2-1, with D possibly being TRBD2 (5 bases). CDR1 is LNHNV and CDR2 is YYDKDF in the germline V gene (reference sequence). This CDR3 contains 19 residues. Trimming removed 0 bases from V and 4 bases from J, with 22 bases in between.

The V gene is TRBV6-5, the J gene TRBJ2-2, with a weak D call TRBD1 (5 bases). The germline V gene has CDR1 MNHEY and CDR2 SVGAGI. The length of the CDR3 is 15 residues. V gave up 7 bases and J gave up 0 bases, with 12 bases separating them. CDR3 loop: CASNAQVTNTGELFF. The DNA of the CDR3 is TGTGCCAGCAACGCACAGGTTACGAACACCGGGGAGCTGTTTTTT.

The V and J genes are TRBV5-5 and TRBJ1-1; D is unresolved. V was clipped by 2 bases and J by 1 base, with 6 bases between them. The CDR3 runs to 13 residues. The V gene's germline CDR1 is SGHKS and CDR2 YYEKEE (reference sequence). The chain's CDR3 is CASSLTPNTEAFF. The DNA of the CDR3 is TGTGCCAGCAGCTTAACTCCGAACACTGAAGCTTTCTTT. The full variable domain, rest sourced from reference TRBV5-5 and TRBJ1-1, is DAGVTQSPTHLIKTRGQQVTLRCSPISGHKSVSWYQQVLGQGPQFIFQYYEKEERGRGNFPDRFSARQFPNYSSELNVNALLLGDSALYLCASSLTPNTEAFFGQGTRLTVV.

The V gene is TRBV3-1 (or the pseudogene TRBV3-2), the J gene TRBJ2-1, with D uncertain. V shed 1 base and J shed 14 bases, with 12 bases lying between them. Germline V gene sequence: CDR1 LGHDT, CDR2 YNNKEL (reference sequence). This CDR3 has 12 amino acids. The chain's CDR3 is CASSQGLALEFF. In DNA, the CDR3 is TGTGCCAGCAGCCAAGGGTTAGCACTTGAGTTCTTC.

CDR3 in amino acids: CASSPLRREGHPNEQFF. DNA of the CDR3: TGTGCCAGCAGTCCTCTAAGGCGGGAGGGCCACCCCAATGAGCAGTTCTTC. This chain links TRBV6-6 with TRBJ2-1; the match to TRBD2 covers 9 bases. The CDR3 extends over 17 amino acids. Trimming removed 5 bases from V and 6 bases from J; junction bases left unmatched: 14. CDR1 MNHNY and CDR2 SVGAGI come from the germline V gene (reference sequence).

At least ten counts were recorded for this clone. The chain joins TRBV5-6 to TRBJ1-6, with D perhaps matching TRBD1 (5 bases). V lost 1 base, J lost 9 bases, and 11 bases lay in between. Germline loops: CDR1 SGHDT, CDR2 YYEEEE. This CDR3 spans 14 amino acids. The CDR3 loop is CASSLFQGVSPLHF. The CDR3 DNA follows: TGTGCCAGCAGCTTGTTCCAGGGCGTTTCACCCCTCCACTTT.

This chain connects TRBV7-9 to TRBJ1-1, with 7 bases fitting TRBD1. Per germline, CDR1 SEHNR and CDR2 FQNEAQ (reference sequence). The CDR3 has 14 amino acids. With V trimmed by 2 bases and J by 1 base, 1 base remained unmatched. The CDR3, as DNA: TGTGCCAGCAGCTTACAGGGGGGGAACACTGAAGCTTTCTTT. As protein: CASSLQGGNTEAFF.